The 8 T cell receptor beta chains listed next were all sequenced from one sample in a study of shared clonotypes between healthy human individuals. Using immunoSEQ multiplex PCR, the repertoire was profiled, and TCRdb retains in-frame clones only, with some absent. The sample lists around 2.5 million clones, over 85% occurring once. Source material: naive CD4+ T cells from PBMCs. The sample's subset: CD45RA+ positively selected. The receptors here all came from a man aged 18 to 30 in good health. Some clones in this sample may be carry-over from other donors' samples.

In nucleotides, the CDR3 is TGTGCCAGCAGCTTAGACCGGACTAGAGAGACCCAGTACTTC. This gives the protein CASSLDRTRETQYF. The chain couples TRBV7-9 to TRBJ2-5, with 7 bases fitting TRBD2. Trimming cost V 1 base and J 4 bases; bases outside gene matches: 3. The germline V gene has CDR1 SEHNR and CDR2 FQNEAQ (reference sequence). The CDR3 contains 14 residues.

The chain joins TRBV13 to TRBJ2-7; 11 bases fit TRBD2. Trimming at V came to 0 bases and at J to 5 bases, leaving 3 bases not matched to a gene. CDR1 is PRHDT, CDR2 FYEKMQ, per germline (reference sequence). The CDR3 is 15 residues long. The CDR3 nucleotides are TGTGCCAGCAGCTTAGGGACTAGCGGGACGCACGAGCAGTACTTC. Translated: CASSLGTSGTHEQYF.

V gene TRBV30 combines with J gene TRBJ1-5; the D gene is possibly TRBD1 (5 bases). The V gene lost 0 bases and the J gene lost 4 bases, with 10 bases spanning the gap. Germline V gene lookup returns CDR1 GTSNPN and CDR2 SVGIG (reference sequence). The CDR3 sequence is 14 residues long. DNA of the CDR3: TGTGCCTGGAGTGTACGGCAGGGAAATCAGCCCCAGCATTTT. This encodes CAWSVRQGNQPQHF.

V usage is TRBV28 and J usage is TRBJ1-2, with 8 bases fitting TRBD1. CDR3 length: 17 residues. The germline CDR1 and CDR2 sequences are MDHEN and SYDVKM. Trimming removed 2 bases from V and 6 bases from J; junction bases left unmatched: 14. The CDR3 reads CASSLGWAGGPPDGYTF. The CDR3 nucleotides read TGTGCCAGCAGTTTAGGGTGGGCAGGGGGCCCCCCAGATGGCTACACCTTC.

The chain combines TRBV15 with TRBJ1-3, with 7 positions matching TRBD1. V lost 3 bases to trimming and J lost 3 bases; unmatched junction nucleotides: 5. Germline CDR1 reads LNHNV; CDR2 reads YYDKDF (reference sequence). CDR3 length: 15 amino acids. The chain's CDR3 is CATSRATGYGNTIYF. CDR3 nucleotide sequence: TGTGCCACCAGCAGGGCGACAGGGTATGGAAACACCATATATTTT. The full variable domain, in which reference TRBV15 and TRBJ1-3 provide the parts outside the CDR3, is DAMVIQNPRYQVTQFGKPVTLSCSQTLNHNVMYWYQQKSSQAPKLLFHYYDKDFNNEADTPDNFQSRRPNTSFCFLDIRSPGLGDTAMYLCATSRATGYGNTIYFGEGSWLTVV.

This sequence joins TRBV9 and TRBJ2-1, with D hard to call. The germline V and J ends were trimmed by 0 bases and 2 bases, with 9 bases remaining between them. This CDR3 is built from 15 residues. Germline CDR1 SGDLS, CDR2 YYNGEE. The DNA of the CDR3 is TGTGCCAGCAGCGTAGACCCAATAACCTACAATGAGCAGTTCTTC. As protein: CASSVDPITYNEQFF.

This chain joins TRBV28 and TRBJ2-1, with 10 bases lining up with TRBD2. The germline gives CDR1 MDHEN, CDR2 SYDVKM. CDR3 length equals 15 residues. The V and J ends lost 6 bases and 9 bases, in that order; junction bases with no gene match: 11. CDR3 residues: CASRTPTSGTVEQFF. The CDR3 coding sequence is TGTGCCAGCAGAACACCCACTAGCGGGACGGTTGAGCAGTTCTTC. Looking up the rest from reference TRBV28 and TRBJ2-1 gives the full variable domain: DVKVTQSSRYLVKRTGEKVFLECVQDMDHENMFWYRQDPGLGLRLIYFSYDVKMKEKGDIPEGYSVSREKKERFSLILESASTNQTSMYLCASRTPTSGTVEQFFGPGTRLTVL.

V gene TRBV19 combines with J gene TRBJ1-4, with D perhaps matching TRBD1 (5 bases). Germline V gene sequence: CDR1 LNHDA, CDR2 SQIVND (reference sequence). This CDR3 comprises 14 residues. V was cut by 5 bases and J by 10 bases, with 17 bases left in between. CDR3 bases: TGTGCCAGTAGTCCACCAGGGACGGGGCGAAAACTGTTTTTT. Amino acids: CASSPPGTGRKLFF.